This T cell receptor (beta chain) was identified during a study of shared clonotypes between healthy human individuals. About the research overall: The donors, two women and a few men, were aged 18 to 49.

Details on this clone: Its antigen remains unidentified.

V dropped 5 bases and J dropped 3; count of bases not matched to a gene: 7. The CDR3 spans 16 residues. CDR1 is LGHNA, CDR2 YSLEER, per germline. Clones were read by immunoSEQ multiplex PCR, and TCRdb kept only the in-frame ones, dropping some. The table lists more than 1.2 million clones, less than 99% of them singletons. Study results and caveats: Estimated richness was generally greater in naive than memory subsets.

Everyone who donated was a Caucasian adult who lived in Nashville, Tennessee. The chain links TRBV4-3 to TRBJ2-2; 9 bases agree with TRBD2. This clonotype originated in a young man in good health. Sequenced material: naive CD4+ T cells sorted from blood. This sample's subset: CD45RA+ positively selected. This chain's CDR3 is CASSGAGGPDTGELFF. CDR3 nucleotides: TGCGCCAGCAGCGGGGCGGGAGGGCCAGACACCGGGGAGCTGTTTTTT.